Following are 25 T cell receptor beta chains from one sample sequenced in a study of blood T cell repertoires in COVID-19. Here immunoSEQ multiplex PCR was the method, and the copy in TCRdb shows in-frame clones only, minus some. The repertoire has some 210,000 clones, approximately 90% of them found once; the top ten carry more than 0.7%. Sequencing used peripheral blood. The source is a man aged 60 to 69 with COVID-19, enrolled during active disease.

The V and J genes are TRBV5-5 and TRBJ1-1; 11 bases map to TRBD1. CDR1 is SGHKS and CDR2 is YYEKEE in the germline V gene (reference sequence). This CDR3 spans 17 amino acids. V lost 0 bases and J lost 0; bases outside the gene matches: 4. The CDR3 sequence is CASSLAGQGGVNTEAFF. The CDR3 DNA follows: TGTGCCAGCAGCTTGGCGGGACAGGGGGGAGTGAACACTGAAGCTTTCTTT.

The chain joins TRBV6-1 to TRBJ1-6, with a weak D call TRBD1 (6 bases). CDR3 length equals 18 residues. Germline CDR1 MNHNS, CDR2 SASEGT. V was cut by 1 base and J by 0 bases, with 13 bases left in between. For the CDR3, the DNA is TGTGCCAGCAGTGAAGGACAGGCCCAAAGCTCCTATAATTCACCCCTCCACTTT. This sequence encodes CASSEGQAQSSYNSPLHF.

CDR3 residues: CASSPAYNEQFF. The CDR3 DNA is TGTGCCAGCAGCCCCGCCTACAATGAGCAGTTCTTC. The chain couples TRBV9 to TRBJ2-1; no firm D call. V gave up 4 bases and J gave up 2 bases, with 4 bases separating them. This CDR3 is built from 12 residues. Germline V gene data show CDR1 as SGDLS and CDR2 as YYNGEE.

The V and J genes are TRBV14 and TRBJ1-5, with a tentative D call TRBD1 (5 bases). Trimming took off 6 bases at V and 6 bases at J, with 12 bases between the two ends. There are 13 residues in the CDR3. Germline CDR1 SGHDN, CDR2 FVKESK. CDR3 bases: TGTGCCAGCAGTCGAAAAACAGGTCAGCCCCAGCATTTT. This gives the protein CASSRKTGQPQHF.

The table lists this clone with a count of one. This chain uses TRBV7-9 with TRBJ1-5, with TRBD1 identical over 10 bases. Germline-derived CDR1 and CDR2 are SEHNR and FQNEAQ (reference sequence). CDR3 size: 16 residues. V dropped 1 base and J dropped 2; count of bases not matched to a gene: 2. This chain's CDR3 is CASSLVGTGGNQPQHF. The CDR3 DNA sequence: TGTGCCAGCAGCTTAGTAGGGACAGGGGGCAATCAGCCCCAGCATTTT.

The chain employs TRBV29-1 and TRBJ2-7; 10 nucleotides line up with TRBD1. Trimming at V came to 5 bases and at J to 3 bases, leaving 4 bases not matched to a gene. The CDR3 extends over 13 amino acids. Germline-derived CDR1 and CDR2 are SQVTM and ANQGSEA. The CDR3 sequence: CSVTRDRGYEQYF. In nucleotides, the CDR3 is TGCAGCGTTACCCGGGACAGGGGCTACGAGCAGTACTTC.

The chain employs TRBV6-4 and TRBJ2-3; D perhaps matches TRBD1 (7 bases). Trimming took 5 bases from V and 5 from J, leaving 11 bases between them. The CDR3 contains 13 residues. Germline values: CDR1 MRHNA, CDR2 SNTAGT. CDR3 amino acids: CASSQGGVDTQYF. CDR3 bases: TGTGCCAGCAGTCAGGGGGGCGTAGATACGCAGTATTTT.

V usage is TRBV4-1 and J usage is TRBJ2-3; 7 nucleotides agree with TRBD2. After removal of 1 base from V and 2 bases from J, the junction contained 6 bases not matched to a gene. The V gene's germline CDR1 is MGHRA and CDR2 YSYEKL. The CDR3 has 16 amino acids. Written as DNA, the CDR3 is TGCGCCAGCAGCCAAGGTGCAGCGGGGTTCACAGATACGCAGTATTTT. Residues: CASSQGAAGFTDTQYF.

The chain is built from TRBV7-8 and TRBJ2-1; 9 nucleotides align to TRBD2. The CDR3 contains 18 residues. CDR1 SGHVS and CDR2 FQNEAQ come from the germline V gene. The trim removed 3 bases at V and 5 bases at J, leaving 14 bases unmatched. The CDR3 nucleotides are TGTGCCAGCAGCTTTTATCCAGCGGGGGGCCGAACCAACAATGAGCAGTTCTTC. Translating it yields CASSFYPAGGRTNNEQFF. Supplemented by reference TRBV7-8 and TRBJ2-1, the full variable domain reads GAGVSQSPRYKVAKRGQDVALRCDPISGHVSLFWYQQALGQGPEFLTYFQNEAQLDKSGLPSDRFFAERPEGSVSTLKIQRTQQEDSAVYLCASSFYPAGGRTNNEQFFGPGTRLTVL.

The chain uses TRBV5-1 and TRBJ2-5; possibly TRBD1 for D (7 bases). Trimming left V 0 bases short and J 4 bases short, with 16 bases between. There are 16 residues in the CDR3. Germline CDR1 and CDR2: SGHRS and YFSETQ. CDR3: CASSLEVPGGGETQYF. The CDR3 bases are TGCGCCAGCAGCTTGGAAGTTCCAGGGGGAGGAGAGACCCAGTACTTC.

The J gene is TRBJ2-2, the V gene TRBV7-6; TRBD2 matches 11 bases. The CDR3 consists of 16 residues. The germline V gene has CDR1 SGHVS and CDR2 FNYEAQ. V was pared by 8 bases and J by 4 bases, with 9 bases of the junction left unmatched. In nucleotides, the CDR3 is TGTGCCAGCGCTCAAAGGACTAGCGGGTCCACCGGGGAGCTGTTTTTT. Translation gives CASAQRTSGSTGELFF.

This clone was counted a single time. The genes are TRBV28 and TRBJ1-1; TRBD1 is a possible D gene (6 bases). The V end was cut by 2 bases, the J end by 1 base, with 8 bases between. Germline CDR1 and CDR2: MDHEN and SYDVKM. The length of the CDR3 is 14 residues. The CDR3 DNA sequence: TGTGCCAGCAGTTTAGGGGGACAGAACACTGAAGCTTTCTTT. It translates to CASSLGGQNTEAFF.

The chain recombines TRBV3-1 (or the pseudogene TRBV3-2) with TRBJ2-7; 8 bases fit TRBD1. The junction had 5 bases not matched to a gene; V was cut back by 4 bases and J by 0 bases. This CDR3 contains 15 residues. Germline V gene sequence: CDR1 LGHDT, CDR2 YNNKEL (reference sequence). CDR3 DNA sequence: TGTGCCAGCAGCCGACAGGGGTTTAGCTCCTACGAGCAGTACTTC. It specifies CASSRQGFSSYEQYF.

This clone was seen once. This chain joins TRBV10-3 and TRBJ2-1; the match to TRBD1 covers 7 bases. Trimming removed 5 bases from V and 7 bases from J; junction bases left unmatched: 14. CDR1 and CDR2 from the germline V gene are ENHRY and SYGVKD. The CDR3 loop spans 16 amino acids. For the CDR3, the DNA is TGTGCCATCAGTCGACAGGGACCCTACGATAGGAATGAGCAGTTCTTC. Its protein is CAISRQGPYDRNEQFF.

V is TRBV3-1 (or the pseudogene TRBV3-2) and J is TRBJ2-1, with a possible D match to TRBD2 (6 bases). The V and J ends lost 8 bases and 9 bases respectively, with 20 bases between them. Germline lookup yields CDR1 LGHDT and CDR2 YNNKEL (reference sequence). The CDR3 totals 14 residues. The CDR3 spells CASLSAGRPVEQFF. DNA for the CDR3: TGTGCCAGCTTGTCGGCGGGGCGCCCCGTTGAGCAGTTCTTC.

CDR3 amino acids: CASSSGQVNYGYTF. The DNA of the CDR3 is TGTGCCAGCAGCTCCGGACAGGTTAACTATGGCTACACCTTC. The chain carries TRBV11-3 and TRBJ1-2, with 7 bases matching TRBD1. Losses at the gene ends were 4 bases for V and 1 base for J; bases not matched to a gene: 3. In germline, CDR1 is SGHNT, CDR2 YENEEA. This CDR3 is 14 amino acids long.

This clone was detected only once. The V and J genes are TRBV9 and TRBJ2-2, with D unclear. Germline V gives CDR1 SGDLS, CDR2 YYNGEE. The CDR3 runs to 13 residues. V lost 4 bases and J 3 bases, leaving 7 bases between the germline ends. CDR3 sequence reads: CASSQVDTGELFF. For the CDR3, the DNA is TGTGCCAGCAGCCAGGTAGACACCGGGGAGCTGTTTTTT.

This clone was counted a few times. The gene calls are TRBV6-6 and TRBJ2-7, with 10 bases matching TRBD1. The CDR3 totals 15 residues. Germline V gene data show CDR1 as MNHNY and CDR2 as SVGAGI (reference sequence). Germline trimming cut 2 bases from V and 7 bases from J; bases unmatched to any gene: 8. The CDR3 DNA sequence: TGTGCCAGCAGTTACACGGACAGGGGGTTTGGAGAGCAGTACTTC. This gives the protein CASSYTDRGFGEQYF.

The chain carries TRBV7-9 and TRBJ2-7; TRBD1 is a possible D gene (6 bases). CDR1 SEHNR and CDR2 FQNEAQ come from the germline V gene (reference sequence). Between the trimmed V and J ends, which lost 5 bases and 3 bases, there was a span of 8 bases. The CDR3 runs to 12 residues. CDR3 sequence reads: CASSLQGYEQYF. CDR3 coding DNA: TGTGCCAGCAGCCTACAGGGCTACGAGCAGTACTTC.

The chain has TRBV6-6 and TRBJ2-1, with 13 bases lining up with TRBD2. Trimming cost V 8 bases and J 6 bases; bases outside gene matches: 10. The CDR3 totals 16 residues. The germline V gene encodes CDR1 MNHNY and CDR2 SVGAGI (reference sequence). The CDR3 DNA is TGTGCCAGCGGCTCGCCGGGACTAGCGGGGAGCAATGAGCAGTTCTTC. It yields the protein CASGSPGLAGSNEQFF.

The chain's CDR3 is CASSLGAGANTEAFF. The CDR3 region has the DNA TGTGCCAGCAGCTTAGGGGCGGGGGCGAACACTGAAGCTTTCTTT. The J gene is TRBJ1-1, the V gene TRBV7-9, with a tentative D call TRBD1 (6 bases). Between the trimmed V and J ends, which lost 1 base and 1 base, there was a span of 10 bases. CDR1 and CDR2 (germline): SEHNR, FQNEAQ (reference sequence). The CDR3 is 15 amino acids.

The rearrangement uses TRBV7-9 and TRBJ2-2; weak D call: TRBD1 (5 bases). The germline V and J ends were trimmed by 1 base and 4 bases, with 13 bases remaining between them. The CDR3 is 16 residues long. Germline CDR1 SEHNR, CDR2 FQNEAQ (reference sequence). CDR3 in DNA: TGTGCCAGCAGCTTAGAGGGTGTTGGGGCCACCGGGGAGCTGTTTTTT. Translated: CASSLEGVGATGELFF. The full variable domain, its missing parts supplied by reference TRBV7-9 and TRBJ2-2, is DTGVSQNPRHKITKRGQNVTFRCDPISEHNRLYWYRQTLGQGPEFLTYFQNEAQLEKSRLLSDRFSAERPKGSFSTLEIQRTEQGDSAMYLCASSLEGVGATGELFFGEGSRLTVL.

V is TRBV24-1 and J is TRBJ2-7; 8 nucleotides match TRBD1. The V gene's germline CDR1 is KGHDR and CDR2 SFDVKD. Germline trimming cut 2 bases from V and 3 bases from J; bases unmatched to any gene: 2. CDR3 length: 14 amino acids. Here the CDR3 reads CATSDSGTGYEQYF. The CDR3 coding sequence is TGTGCCACCAGTGATTCTGGGACAGGCTACGAGCAGTACTTC.

The chain employs TRBV20-1 and TRBJ2-1, with D tentatively TRBD1 or TRBD2 (5 bases each). The CDR3 is 18 residues long. Trimming shortened V by 3 bases and J by 6 bases, and 27 bases separated the two germline ends. CDR1 is DFQATT and CDR2 is SNEGSKA in the germline V gene (reference sequence). CDR3 DNA: TGCAGTGCTAGTGGGGCAATGGCGGCGGGTACGACTCGCAATGAGCAGTTCTTC. It yields the protein CSASGAMAAGTTRNEQFF.

To note about this clone: In the same sample, other DNA sequences code for this CDR3. Written as DNA, the CDR3 is TGCGCCAGCAGCCAAGAAGGACTAGCGGGGGTCTCTGGGGCCAACGTCCTGACTTTC. Protein product: CASSQEGLAGVSGANVLTF. The chain recombines TRBV4-3 with TRBJ2-6, with TRBD2 identical over 13 bases. The length of the CDR3 is 19 residues. The germline V gene encodes CDR1 LGHNA and CDR2 YSLEER. V dropped 0 bases and J dropped 0; count of bases not matched to a gene: 2.